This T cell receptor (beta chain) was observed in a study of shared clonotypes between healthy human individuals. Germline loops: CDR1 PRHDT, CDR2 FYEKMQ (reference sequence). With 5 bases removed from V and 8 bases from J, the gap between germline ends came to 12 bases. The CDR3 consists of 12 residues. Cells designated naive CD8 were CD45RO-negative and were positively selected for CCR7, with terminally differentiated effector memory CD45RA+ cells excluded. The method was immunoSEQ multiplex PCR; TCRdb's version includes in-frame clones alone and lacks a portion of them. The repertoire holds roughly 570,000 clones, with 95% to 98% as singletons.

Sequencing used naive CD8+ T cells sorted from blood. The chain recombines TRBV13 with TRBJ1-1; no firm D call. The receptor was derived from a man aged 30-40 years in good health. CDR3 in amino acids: CASSKGPSEAFF. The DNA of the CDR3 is TGTGCCAGCAGCAAGGGTCCCTCCGAAGCTTTCTTT.